Listed below are T cell receptor beta chains from one sample, sequenced in a study of CD8 T cells in Susac syndrome. Via MiXCR, TCRdb re-called the immunoSEQ multiplex PCR reads, giving one row per CDR3 protein. The sample has fewer than 150,000 distinct CDR3 sequences, about 93% seen once. Sequenced sample: CD8+ T cells from PBMCs. The receptors originated from a human donor with multiple sclerosis. Each CDR3 is given with its conserved first and last residue. Each record gives: CDR3 DNA, CDR3 protein, clone size, J gene, V gene, D gene. D genes are given only for firm matches. Clone size appears in some rows only: once, few, many, or a class for an expanded clone.

CDR3 DNA: TGTGCCAGCAGTGAAGCCCCTGGGGGGTACGATGGCTACACCTTC; CDR3 protein: CASSEAPGGYDGYTF; clone size: -; J gene: TRBJ1-2; V gene: TRBV2; D gene: -
CDR3 DNA: TGTGCCAGCAGTTTGATCTCTGGGGCCAACGTCCTGACTTTC; CDR3 protein: CASSLISGANVLTF; clone size: few; J gene: TRBJ2-6; V gene: TRBV27; D gene: -
CDR3 DNA: TGTGCCAGCAGTTACTCGAGATGGGACGGGGGGGGCTCACCCCTCCACTTT; CDR3 protein: CASSYSRWDGGGSPLHF; clone size: -; J gene: TRBJ1-6; V gene: TRBV6-5; D gene: -
CDR3 DNA: TGTGCCAGTAGTATATCATTAGCGAAATCCTACGAGCAGTACTTC; CDR3 protein: CASSISLAKSYEQYF; clone size: -; J gene: TRBJ2-7; V gene: TRBV19; D gene: -
CDR3 DNA: TGTGCCACCAGTGATTTGCGGGACACCGGGGAGCTGTTTTTT; CDR3 protein: CATSDLRDTGELFF; clone size: -; J gene: TRBJ2-2; V gene: TRBV24-1; D gene: -
CDR3 DNA: TGTGCCAGCAGACCAGGGATGAACACTGAAGCTTTCTTT; CDR3 protein: CASRPGMNTEAFF; clone size: -; J gene: TRBJ1-1; V gene: TRBV6-5; D gene: -
CDR3 DNA: TGTGCCAGCAGCTTAGATCCGAGTATCGCCGAGCAGTTCTTC; CDR3 protein: CASSLDPSIAEQFF; clone size: -; J gene: TRBJ2-1; V gene: TRBV11-2; D gene: -
CDR3 DNA: TGTGCCAGCAGTTTACCCACCTGGAACACCGGGGAGCTGTTTTTT; CDR3 protein: CASSLPTWNTGELFF; clone size: -; J gene: TRBJ2-2; V gene: TRBV28; D gene: -
CDR3 DNA: TGTGCCAGCAGCCTAGTCCCTTATAGCAATCAGCCCCAGCATTTT; CDR3 protein: CASSLVPYSNQPQHF; clone size: once; J gene: TRBJ1-5; V gene: TRBV7-2; D gene: -
CDR3 DNA: TGTGCCAGCAGCTCCGGACTAGCGGAAAACATTCAGTACTTC; CDR3 protein: CASSSGLAENIQYF; clone size: -; J gene: TRBJ2-4; V gene: TRBV7-9; D gene: TRBD2
CDR3 DNA: TGTGCCATCAGTGGCCAATCCCCGAGGGGTACCGAGTACTTC; CDR3 protein: CAISGQSPRGTEYF; clone size: -; J gene: TRBJ2-7; V gene: TRBV10-3; D gene: -
CDR3 DNA: TGTGCCAGCAGTGACGGACTACCCTACGAGCAGTACTTC; CDR3 protein: CASSDGLPYEQYF; clone size: -; J gene: TRBJ2-7; V gene: TRBV2; D gene: -